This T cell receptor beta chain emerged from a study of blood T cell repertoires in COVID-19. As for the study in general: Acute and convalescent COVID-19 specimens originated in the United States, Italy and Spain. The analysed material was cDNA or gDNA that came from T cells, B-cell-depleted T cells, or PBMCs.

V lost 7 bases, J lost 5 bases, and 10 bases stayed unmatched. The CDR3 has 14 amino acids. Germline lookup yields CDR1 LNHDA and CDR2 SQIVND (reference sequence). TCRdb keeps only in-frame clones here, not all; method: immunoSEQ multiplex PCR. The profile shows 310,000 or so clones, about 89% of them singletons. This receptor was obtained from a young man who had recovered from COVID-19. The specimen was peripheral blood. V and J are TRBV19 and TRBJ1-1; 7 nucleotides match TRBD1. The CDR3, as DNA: TGTGCCAGTAACCCGACAGGGAGTTGGACTGAAGCTTTCTTT. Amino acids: CASNPTGSWTEAFF.